Listed below are T cell receptor beta chains from one sample, sequenced in a study of cytomegalovirus exposure and HLA in healthy donors. Sequenced by immunoSEQ multiplex PCR; TCRdb stores in-frame clones only, minus some. The table includes 250,000 to 350,000 clones, roughly 90% detected once. The sequencing sample was made of PBMCs. The receptor source for this set is a man aged 35-49 years in good health and CMV-seropositive. The CDR3 runs from the conserved cysteine through the conserved F or W. D genes are given only for firm matches. Where a row states a size, it is once, few, many or the class of an expanded clone; other rows omit it.

V: TRBV27; D: -; J: TRBJ2-3; size: -; DNA: TGTGGGGCAGGGATCGTGGGCACAGATACGCAGTATTTT; CDR3: CGAGIVGTDTQYF
V: TRBV4-3; D: -; J: TRBJ1-4; size: few; DNA: TGCGCCAGCAGCCCTGGCCGGGGGACAACTAATGAAAAACTGTTTTTT; CDR3: CASSPGRGTTNEKLFF
V: TRBV5-1; D: TRBD2; J: TRBJ2-3; size: -; DNA: TGCGCCAGCAGCCCGCTAGCGGGAGGTAACACAGATACGCAGTATTTT; CDR3: CASSPLAGGNTDTQYF
V: TRBV7-2; D: TRBD1; J: TRBJ1-5; size: -; DNA: TGTGCCAGCAGCTTAGCAGGGGGCACCCATCAGCCCCAGCATTTT; CDR3: CASSLAGGTHQPQHF
V: TRBV27; D: -; J: TRBJ1-1; size: -; DNA: TGTGCCAGCAGTCCCCCCCCGGGGGTGAACACTGAAGCTTTCTTT; CDR3: CASSPPPGVNTEAFF
V: TRBV7-9; D: TRBD1; J: TRBJ1-1; size: -; DNA: TGTTCCAGCAGCCCCGGACAGGTCGCCACTGAAGCTTTCTTT; CDR3: CSSSPGQVATEAFF
V: TRBV29-1; D: TRBD2; J: TRBJ2-3; size: -; DNA: TGCAGCGTTGGGTGGGGGGGGACCACAGATACGCAGTATTTT; CDR3: CSVGWGGTTDTQYF
V: TRBV5-1; D: TRBD2; J: TRBJ2-7; size: -; DNA: TGCGCCAGCAGCCACGGGACTAGCGGGAGAGGCTACGAGCAGTACTTC; CDR3: CASSHGTSGRGYEQYF
V: TRBV25-1; D: TRBD2; J: TRBJ2-1; size: once; DNA: TGTGCCAGCGCGGCCTCTGGCGGGAGTTCTGACAATGAGCAGTTCTTC; CDR3: CASAASGGSSDNEQFF
V: TRBV5-6; D: TRBD2; J: TRBJ2-1; size: -; DNA: TGTGCCAGCAGCTTGGCCGTCAGCGGGAGCTACAATGAGCAGTTCTTC; CDR3: CASSLAVSGSYNEQFF
V: TRBV28; D: -; J: TRBJ2-7; size: -; DNA: TGTGCCAGCTGGGCCCTGACAGGTTTCGAGCAGTACTTC; CDR3: CASWALTGFEQYF
V: TRBV5-1; D: TRBD2; J: TRBJ2-3; size: -; DNA: TGCGCCAGCAGAGGGCAAGCGGGAGCGCACACAGATACGCAGTATTTT; CDR3: CASRGQAGAHTDTQYF
V: TRBV7-3; D: -; J: TRBJ2-1; size: -; DNA: TGTGCCAGCAGCTTAATTGGGAGCCGGGATGAGCAGTTCTTC; CDR3: CASSLIGSRDEQFF
V: TRBV7-2; D: TRBD2; J: TRBJ2-5; size: -; DNA: TGTGCCAGCAGCTTCTTCCGACTAGCGGGAGAGACCCAGTACTTC; CDR3: CASSFFRLAGETQYF
V: TRBV7-9; D: -; J: TRBJ2-1; size: -; DNA: TGTGCCAGCAGCTTCCTCAATGAGCAGTTCTTC; CDR3: CASSFLNEQFF
V: TRBV5-6; D: TRBD1; J: TRBJ1-2; size: -; DNA: TGTGCCAGCAGCTGGGACAGGGGTGGAGGCTACACCTTC; CDR3: CASSWDRGGGYTF
V: TRBV18; D: TRBD1; J: TRBJ2-4; size: -; DNA: TGTGCCAGCTCACCCACGAGCGGACAGGGATTAGCCAAAAACATTCAGTACTTC; CDR3: CASSPTSGQGLAKNIQYF
V: TRBV29-1; D: TRBD1; J: TRBJ2-7; size: -; DNA: TGCAGCGTTGGAGGGACAGATCCCTACGAGCAGTACTTC; CDR3: CSVGGTDPYEQYF
V: TRBV14; D: -; J: TRBJ2-7; size: -; DNA: TGTGCCAGCAGCTACAGCTACGAGCAGTACTTC; CDR3: CASSYSYEQYF
V: TRBV27; D: -; J: TRBJ2-3; size: -; DNA: TGTGCCAGCAGTTTAGGCCAGGAAGTTGAAGATACGCAGTATTTT; CDR3: CASSLGQEVEDTQYF
V: TRBV7-9; D: -; J: TRBJ2-7; size: -; DNA: TGTGCCAGCAGCTTATCGCGGGCGGGCTACGAGCAGTACTTC; CDR3: CASSLSRAGYEQYF
V: TRBV6-1; D: -; J: TRBJ1-2; size: -; DNA: TGTGCCAGCAGTGAAGCGCGGGGGGGCTATGGCTACACCTTC; CDR3: CASSEARGGYGYTF
V: TRBV18; D: -; J: TRBJ1-2; size: -; DNA: TGTGCCAGCTCACCTGTTTCCTCCAGGCCCCCCAACTATGGCTACACCTTC; CDR3: CASSPVSSRPPNYGYTF